This entry lists 18 T cell receptor beta chains sequenced from one sample in a study of OX40 agonist ivuxolimab in advanced cancers. Library method: the immunoSEQ multiplex PCR assay. Not all clones reach the TCRdb copy of this immuneACCESS table, which keeps in-frame sequences only. Checked studies attribute under half of the gap to unresolved V genes and leave the rest unexplained. The sample table holds 20,000 to 25,000 clones, of which roughly 85% were seen once. Of the sample, around 16% is held by the ten largest clones. The input for sequencing was CD4+ or CD8+ T cells sorted from blood, taken in a trial of the OX40 agonist ivuxolimab. Source of these receptors: an adult with an advanced solid tumor such as melanoma, head and neck, liver or kidney cancer.

The gene calls are TRBV2 and TRBJ2-3; 14 nucleotides align to TRBD2. V shed 3 bases and J 2 bases; nucleotides not matched to a gene: 4. This CDR3 is 17 amino acids long. Germline assignment: CDR1 SNHLY and CDR2 FYNNEI. The CDR3 protein is CASSDGTSGSFTDTQYF. The CDR3 DNA reads as TGTGCCAGCAGTGATGGGACTAGCGGGAGTTTCACAGATACGCAGTATTTT.

The V gene is TRBV4-3, the J gene TRBJ2-1; D is perhaps TRBD2 (6 bases). In germline, CDR1 is LGHNA, CDR2 YSLEER. V was pared by 0 bases and J by 0 bases, with 12 bases between. This CDR3 is 17 amino acids long. Here the CDR3 DNA reads TGCGCCAGCAGCCAAGATGGGCCCGGGAGCTCCTACAATGAGCAGTTCTTC. Translated: CASSQDGPGSSYNEQFF.

The chain is built from TRBV19 and TRBJ1-2; D remains ambiguous. The CDR3 is made up of 14 amino acids. Looked up from germline, CDR1 is LNHDA and CDR2 is SQIVND (reference sequence). V lost 3 bases and J 5 bases, leaving 13 bases between the germline ends. The CDR3 nucleotides are TGTGCCAGTAGTATTCCGGGCAGCTATTATGGCTACACCTTC. As protein: CASSIPGSYYGYTF.

This clone was seen just once. V and J are TRBV4-3 and TRBJ2-3; 10 nucleotides line up with TRBD2. Germline V lookup: CDR1 LGHNA, CDR2 YSLEER. This CDR3 is 16 amino acids long. V gave up 1 base and J gave up 5 bases; unmatched junction bases: 6. Here the CDR3 reads CASSQGAGGPEDTQYF. CDR3 DNA: TGCGCCAGCAGCCAAGGAGCGGGGGGGCCAGAAGATACGCAGTATTTT.

The CDR3 protein is CASSRYGTNTDTQYF. The CDR3 DNA reads as TGTGCCAGCAGTCGGTACGGCACGAACACAGATACGCAGTATTTT. This chain links TRBV6-4 with TRBJ2-3; D not resolved. V lost 5 bases and J 2 bases, leaving 14 bases between the germline ends. The CDR3 length is 15 residues. CDR1 MRHNA and CDR2 SNTAGT come from the germline V gene.

The rearrangement links TRBV7-9 to TRBJ1-1, with a possible D match to TRBD1 (5 bases). Germline-derived CDR1 and CDR2 are SEHNR and FQNEAQ (reference sequence). This CDR3 has 15 amino acids. The germline V and J ends were trimmed by 0 bases and 1 base, with 9 bases remaining between them. The CDR3, as DNA: TGTGCCAGCAGCTTAGCCGGGACGGCGAACACTGAAGCTTTCTTT. Its translation: CASSLAGTANTEAFF.

The gene calls are TRBV5-4 and TRBJ2-2, with 9 nucleotides matching TRBD1. Germline CDR1 SGHNT, CDR2 YYREEE (reference sequence). The V gene end was trimmed by 1 base and the J gene end by 1 base; junction bases not matched to a gene: 2. The CDR3 is made up of 16 amino acids. The DNA of the CDR3 is TGTGCCAGCAGCTTGCCGGGACAGGGGAACACCGGGGAGCTGTTTTTT. Protein product: CASSLPGQGNTGELFF.

The chain links TRBV19 to TRBJ2-1; a possible D gene is TRBD1 (6 bases). The CDR3 has 15 amino acids. V lost 3 bases, J lost 8 bases, and 17 bases lay in between. Germline assignment: CDR1 LNHDA and CDR2 SQIVND (reference sequence). CDR3 in DNA: TGTGCCAGTAGTATCGTTGCAGGGGCTGGCGATGAGCAGTTCTTC. Amino acid sequence: CASSIVAGAGDEQFF.

The chain employs TRBV6-5 and TRBJ2-5; D is unresolved. The J call may be wrong; the DNA end is better matched by TRBJ2-7. Germline V CDR1 and CDR2: MNHEY, SVGAGI. The CDR3 has 14 residues. CDR3 sequence: CASSYSVSSYEQYF. CDR3 nucleotide sequence: TGTGCCAGCAGTTACTCGGTGAGCTCCTACGAGCAGTACTTC.

This clone was detected only once. The rearrangement uses TRBV5-5 and TRBJ2-7; the D gene is possibly TRBD1 (5 bases). There are 13 residues in the CDR3. The germline V gene has CDR1 SGHKS and CDR2 YYEKEE (reference sequence). With 1 base removed from V and 2 bases from J, the gap between germline ends came to 7 bases. CDR3: CASSLQGTYEQYF. The CDR3 region has the DNA TGTGCCAGCAGCTTGCAGGGAACCTACGAGCAGTACTTC.

There are a few counts of this clone. The genes are TRBV19 and TRBJ1-6; 8 nucleotides line up with TRBD1. V dropped 2 bases and J dropped 9; count of bases not matched to a gene: 6. The CDR3 is 15 amino acids. Germline CDR1 is LNHDA and CDR2 is SQIVND (reference sequence). The CDR3 coding sequence is TGTGCCAGTAGTATACAGGACAGGGTGAGTTCACCCCTCCACTTT. Residues: CASSIQDRVSSPLHF.

V gene TRBV18 combines with J gene TRBJ2-2; no firm D call. Between the trimmed V and J ends, which lost 4 bases and 6 bases, there was a span of 15 bases. CDR3 length equals 15 residues. The germline V gene has CDR1 KGHSH and CDR2 LQKENI. In DNA form, the CDR3 reads TGTGCCAGCTCACAAGCTTCTAGACCCTCCGGGGAGCTGTTTTTT. It encodes CASSQASRPSGELFF.

The chain carries TRBV5-4 and TRBJ1-4; D not certain. CDR1 SGHNT and CDR2 YYREEE come from the germline V gene (reference sequence). CDR3 size: 12 residues. Trimming pared 3 bases from V and 4 bases from J, leaving 4 bases between. In DNA, the CDR3 is TGTGCCAGCAGCTCCAATAATGAAAAACTGTTTTTT. It is translated as CASSSNNEKLFF. Together with reference TRBV5-4 and TRBJ1-4, the CDR3 gives the full variable domain: ETGVTQSPTHLIKTRGQQVTLRCSSQSGHNTVSWYQQALGQGPQFIFQYYREEENGRGNFPPRFSGLQFPNYSSELNVNALELDDSALYLCASSSNNEKLFFGSGTQLSVL.

This clone was recorded a few times. This chain links TRBV7-9 with TRBJ2-7; D may be TRBD1 (6 bases). Per germline, CDR1 SEHNR and CDR2 FQNEAQ (reference sequence). The CDR3 is made up of 16 amino acids. Deletions cut 4 bases from V and 0 bases from J, with 16 bases between. CDR3 nucleotide sequence: TGTGCCAGCAGCTACACACCGGGACATAGCTCCTACGAGCAGTACTTC. As protein: CASSYTPGHSSYEQYF. The full variable domain, in which reference TRBV7-9 and TRBJ2-7 provide the parts outside the CDR3, is DTGVSQNPRHKITKRGQNVTFRCDPISEHNRLYWYRQTLGQGPEFLTYFQNEAQLEKSRLLSDRFSAERPKGSFSTLEIQRTEQGDSAMYLCASSYTPGHSSYEQYFGPGTRLTVT.

This chain connects TRBV4-1 to TRBJ2-1; TRBD2 aligns across 8 bases. V lost 2 bases to trimming and J lost 4 bases; unmatched junction nucleotides: 7. The CDR3 contains 16 residues. CDR1 and CDR2 from the germline V gene are MGHRA and YSYEKL. In DNA form, the CDR3 reads TGCGCCAGCAGCCAAACGGAGCGGGAGATGTACAATGAGCAGTTCTTC. Residues: CASSQTEREMYNEQFF.

The rearrangement joins TRBV5-4 to TRBJ1-1, with 9 nucleotides matching TRBD1. This CDR3 spans 14 amino acids. The germline V gene has CDR1 SGHNT and CDR2 YYREEE (reference sequence). With 4 bases clipped from V and 4 bases from J, the junction kept 5 bases outside the gene matches. The CDR3 region has the DNA TGTGCCAGCAGCAAAGACAGGGGGAGCACTGAAGCTTTCTTT. Translation gives CASSKDRGSTEAFF.

The chain links TRBV28 to TRBJ2-5, with D uncertain. Trimming removed 6 bases from V and 3 bases from J, with 17 bases in between. CDR1 and CDR2 from the germline V gene are MDHEN and SYDVKM. The CDR3 runs 15 residues. The CDR3 bases are TGTGCCAGCAGGCCGCCAGCCAGGTGGGAAGAGACCCAGTACTTC. Its protein is CASRPPARWEETQYF.

In its sample, this clone was seen once. V and J are TRBV6-5 and TRBJ2-7; D unresolved. V gave up 2 bases and J gave up 3 bases, with 5 bases separating them. The CDR3 extends over 12 amino acids. Germline values: CDR1 MNHEY, CDR2 SVGAGI. The CDR3 DNA reads as TGTGCCAGCAGTTACGCCCGCTACGAGCAGTACTTC. Encoded protein: CASSYARYEQYF.